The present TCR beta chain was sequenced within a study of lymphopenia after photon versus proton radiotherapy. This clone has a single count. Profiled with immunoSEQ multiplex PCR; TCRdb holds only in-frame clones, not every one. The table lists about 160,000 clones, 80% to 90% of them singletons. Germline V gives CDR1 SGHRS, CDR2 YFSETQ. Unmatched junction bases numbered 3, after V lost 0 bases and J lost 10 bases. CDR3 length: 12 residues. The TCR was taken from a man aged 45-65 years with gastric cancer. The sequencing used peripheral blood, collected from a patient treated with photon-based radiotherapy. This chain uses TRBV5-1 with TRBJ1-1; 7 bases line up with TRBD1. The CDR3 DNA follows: TGCGCCAGCAGCTTGGCAGGGGGAGCAGCTTTCTTT. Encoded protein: CASSLAGGAAFF.